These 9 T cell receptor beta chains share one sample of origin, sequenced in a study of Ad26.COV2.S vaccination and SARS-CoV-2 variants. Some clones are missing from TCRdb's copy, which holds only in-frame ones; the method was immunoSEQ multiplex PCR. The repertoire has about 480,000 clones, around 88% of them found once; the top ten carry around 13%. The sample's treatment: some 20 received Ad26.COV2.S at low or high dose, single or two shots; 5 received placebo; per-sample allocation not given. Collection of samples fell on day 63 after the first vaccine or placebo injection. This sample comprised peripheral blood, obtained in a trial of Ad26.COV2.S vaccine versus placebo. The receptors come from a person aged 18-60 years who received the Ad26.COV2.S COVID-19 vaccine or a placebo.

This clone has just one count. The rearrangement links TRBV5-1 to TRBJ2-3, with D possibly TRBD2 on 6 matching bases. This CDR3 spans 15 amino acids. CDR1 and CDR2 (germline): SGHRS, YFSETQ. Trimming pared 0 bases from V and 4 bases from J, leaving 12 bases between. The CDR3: CASSLAAGLADTQYF. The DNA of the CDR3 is TGCGCCAGCAGCTTGGCTGCGGGATTAGCAGATACGCAGTATTTT. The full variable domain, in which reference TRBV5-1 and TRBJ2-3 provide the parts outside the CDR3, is KAGVTQTPRYLIKTRGQQVTLSCSPISGHRSVSWYQQTPGQGLQFLFEYFSETQRNKGNFPGRFSGRQFSNSRSEMNVSTLELGDSALYLCASSLAAGLADTQYFGPGTRLTVL.

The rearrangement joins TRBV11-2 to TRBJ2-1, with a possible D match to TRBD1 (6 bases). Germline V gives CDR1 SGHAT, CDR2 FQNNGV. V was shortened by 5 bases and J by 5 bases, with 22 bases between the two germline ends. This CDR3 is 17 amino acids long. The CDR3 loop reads CASSPDLGAPYDNEQFF. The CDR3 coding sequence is TGTGCCAGCAGCCCCGATTTGGGGGCCCCGTATGACAATGAGCAGTTCTTC.

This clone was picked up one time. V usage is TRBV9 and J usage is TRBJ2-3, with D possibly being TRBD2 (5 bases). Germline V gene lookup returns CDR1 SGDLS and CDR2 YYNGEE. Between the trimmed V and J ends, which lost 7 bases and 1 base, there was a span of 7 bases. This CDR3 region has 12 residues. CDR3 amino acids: CASGRGTDTQYF. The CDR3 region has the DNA TGTGCCAGCGGGAGAGGCACAGATACGCAGTATTTT.

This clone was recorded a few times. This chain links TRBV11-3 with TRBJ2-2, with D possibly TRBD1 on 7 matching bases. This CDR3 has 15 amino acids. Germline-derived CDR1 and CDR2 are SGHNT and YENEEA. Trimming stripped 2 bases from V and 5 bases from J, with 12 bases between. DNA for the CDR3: TGTGCCAGCAGCTTATTTCCAGGGGGGACCGGGGAGCTGTTTTTT. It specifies CASSLFPGGTGELFF. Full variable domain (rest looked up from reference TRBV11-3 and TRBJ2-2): EAGVVQSPRYKIIEKKQPVAFWCNPISGHNTLYWYLQNLGQGPELLIRYENEEAVDDSQLPKDRFSAERLKGVDSTLKIQPAELGDSAVYLCASSLFPGGTGELFFGEGSRLTVL.

The CDR3 reads CAWTEGNEQFF. The CDR3 coding sequence is TGTGCCTGGACCGAGGGGAATGAGCAGTTCTTC. This rearrangement joins TRBV30 to TRBJ2-1, with D tentatively TRBD1 or TRBD2 (5 bases each). The germline CDR1 and CDR2 sequences are GTSNPN and SVGIG (reference sequence). The V end lost 4 bases, the J end lost 7 bases, and 8 bases lay between the germline ends. The CDR3 contains 11 residues.

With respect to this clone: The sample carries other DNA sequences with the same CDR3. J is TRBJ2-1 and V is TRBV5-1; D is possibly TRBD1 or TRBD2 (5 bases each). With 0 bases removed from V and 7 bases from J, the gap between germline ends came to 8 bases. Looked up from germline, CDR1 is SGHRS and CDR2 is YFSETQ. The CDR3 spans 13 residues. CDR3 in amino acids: CASSLGWGNEQFF. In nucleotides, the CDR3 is TGCGCCAGCAGCTTGGGATGGGGGAATGAGCAGTTCTTC.

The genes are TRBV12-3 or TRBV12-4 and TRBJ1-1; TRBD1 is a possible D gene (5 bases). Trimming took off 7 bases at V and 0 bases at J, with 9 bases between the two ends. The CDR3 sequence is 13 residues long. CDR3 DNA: TGTGCCAGCAAAAGGGGCCTGAACACTGAAGCTTTCTTT. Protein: CASKRGLNTEAFF.

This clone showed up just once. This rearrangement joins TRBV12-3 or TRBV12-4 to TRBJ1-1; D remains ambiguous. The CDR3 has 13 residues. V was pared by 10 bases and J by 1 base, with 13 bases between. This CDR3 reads CATDKGKNTEAFF. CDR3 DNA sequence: TGTGCCACCGATAAAGGGAAGAACACTGAAGCTTTCTTT.

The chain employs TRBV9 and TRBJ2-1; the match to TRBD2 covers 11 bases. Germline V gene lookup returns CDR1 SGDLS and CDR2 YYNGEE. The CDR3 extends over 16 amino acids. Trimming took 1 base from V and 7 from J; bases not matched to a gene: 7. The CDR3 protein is CASSVLAGGPGNEQFF. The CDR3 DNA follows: TGTGCCAGCAGCGTATTAGCGGGAGGGCCCGGTAATGAGCAGTTCTTC.